The rows below give T cell receptor beta chains drawn from one sample of a study of T cell responses to AZD1222 COVID-19 vaccine. The protocol was immunoSEQ multiplex PCR, while the TCRdb copy is restricted to in-frame clones and leaves out a portion. The sample has around 77,000 clones; about nine tenths are singletons. The material was peripheral blood, obtained on day 0 of AZD1222 vaccination. Receptors originate from an adult in good health. CDR3s include the opening cysteine and the closing phenylalanine or tryptophan. The D gene is left open where the match is weak. Clone size is given for some rows only: seen once, a few or many times, or a class if the clone is expanded.

v_gene	d_gene	abundance	j_gene	CDR3aa	CDR3nt
TRBV2	.	.	TRBJ2-5	CASSVRQQETQYF	TGTGCCAGCAGTGTACGGCAGCAAGAGACCCAGTACTTC
TRBV7-9	TRBD1	.	TRBJ2-1	CASSPRPGGENEQFF	TGTGCCAGCAGCCCCCGGCCAGGGGGCGAGAATGAGCAGTTCTTC
TRBV4-2	.	.	TRBJ2-3	CASSQARVGADTQYF	TGTGCCAGCAGCCAAGCTAGGGTTGGAGCAGATACGCAGTATTTT
TRBV20-1	.	.	TRBJ1-1	CSASLSVNTEAFF	TGCAGTGCTAGTTTGTCAGTGAACACTGAAGCTTTCTTT
TRBV30	.	.	TRBJ1-6	CAWSVEYGPSSYNSPLHF	TGTGCCTGGAGTGTGGAATACGGTCCGAGCTCCTATAATTCACCCCTCCACTTT
TRBV30	.	.	TRBJ1-1	CAWSVRGNTEAFF	TGTGCCTGGAGTGTACGGGGGAACACTGAAGCTTTCTTT
TRBV6-5	TRBD1	.	TRBJ2-7	CASSYGRGPYEQYF	TGTGCCAGCAGTTATGGCAGGGGGCCGTACGAGCAGTACTTC
TRBV5-4	.	few	TRBJ1-1	CASSLFSDRIEAFF	TGTGCCAGCAGCTTGTTCTCGGACAGAATCGAAGCTTTCTTT
TRBV5-4	.	.	TRBJ2-4	CASSPEGTVAKNIQYF	TGTGCCAGCAGCCCGGAGGGAACAGTAGCCAAAAACATTCAGTACTTC
TRBV11-3	.	once	TRBJ1-2	CASSLVPVRANYGYTF	TGTGCCAGCAGCCTTGTCCCGGTAAGAGCAAACTATGGCTACACCTTC
TRBV15	TRBD1	once	TRBJ2-5	CATSVRQGTETQYF	TGTGCCACCAGCGTAAGACAGGGGACAGAGACCCAGTACTTC
TRBV4-3	TRBD1	once	TRBJ1-2	CASSQDLQGAYTF	TGCGCCAGCAGCCAAGACCTCCAGGGGGCCTACACCTTC
TRBV7-3	.	.	TRBJ1-6	CASSLRAWNSPLHF	TGTGCCAGCAGCTTACGGGCGTGGAATTCACCCCTCCACTTT
TRBV29-1	.	.	TRBJ1-1	CSGSNTEAFF	TGCAGCGGCTCGAACACTGAAGCTTTCTTT
TRBV9	TRBD1	.	TRBJ1-6	CASSARQGEPLHF	TGTGCCAGCAGCGCCAGACAGGGAGAACCCCTCCACTTT
TRBV5-6	.	.	TRBJ2-4	CASSSRGRQNIQYF	TGTGCCAGCAGCTCTCGGGGGCGCCAGAACATTCAGTACTTC
TRBV30	.	.	TRBJ1-1	CAWSGLRDTEAFF	TGTGCCTGGAGCGGACTAAGGGACACTGAAGCTTTCTTT
TRBV23-1	TRBD1	.	TRBJ2-7	CASSPIVPYRGYEQYF	TGCGCCAGCAGCCCAATCGTCCCCTACAGGGGTTACGAGCAGTACTTC
TRBV9	TRBD1	.	TRBJ1-2	CASSVGPTGGYGYTF	TGTGCCAGCAGCGTAGGACCGACAGGGGGGTATGGCTACACCTTC
TRBV10-3	.	.	TRBJ2-3	CAISDLGLVATDTQYF	TGTGCCATCAGTGATCTTGGTCTAGTGGCCACAGATACGCAGTATTTT
TRBV5-1	TRBD2	.	TRBJ2-3	CASLAGAYTDTQYF	TGCGCCAGCCTAGCGGGGGCGTACACAGATACGCAGTATTTT
TRBV6-4	.	.	TRBJ1-2	CASSAFLTRSNYGYTF	TGTGCCAGCAGTGCCTTCTTGACAAGATCTAACTATGGCTACACCTTC
TRBV3-1/TRBV3-2	TRBD1	once	TRBJ1-2	CASSPPTGLGYTF	TGTGCCAGCAGCCCTCCGACAGGGCTCGGCTACACCTTC
TRBV18	.	.	TRBJ1-1	CASSAGVGAYTEAFF	TGTGCCAGCTCAGCCGGGGTTGGGGCCTACACTGAAGCTTTCTTT
TRBV14	.	.	TRBJ1-2	CASSQDSLLDTSLDGYTF	TGTGCCAGCAGCCAAGATTCGTTACTTGACACTTCCTTAGATGGCTACACCTTC
TRBV11-2	.	.	TRBJ2-7	CASSPGPTGSYEQYF	TGTGCCAGCAGCCCCGGGCCTACTGGCTCCTACGAGCAGTACTTC
TRBV13	.	.	TRBJ1-1	CASSSDRMVRDGEAFF	TGTGCCAGCAGCTCGGACCGAATGGTCAGGGATGGTGAAGCTTTCTTT
TRBV5-1	TRBD1	.	TRBJ1-4	CASAPGTGYYDNEKLFF	TGCGCCAGCGCCCCCGGGACAGGGTATTACGATAATGAAAAACTGTTTTTT
TRBV6-5	TRBD1	.	TRBJ1-6	CASRTGTGDGSPLHF	TGTGCCAGCAGAACCGGGACAGGGGATGGATCACCCCTCCACTTT
TRBV9	.	.	TRBJ2-1	CASSVDPAPYNEQFF	TGTGCCAGCAGCGTAGATCCCGCCCCCTACAATGAGCAGTTCTTC
TRBV5-8	.	.	TRBJ2-2	CASSYEVPPNTGELFF	TGTGCCAGCAGCTACGAGGTTCCTCCGAACACCGGGGAGCTGTTTTTT
TRBV5-4	.	.	TRBJ1-2	CASSYGTDYGYTF	TGTGCCAGCAGCTACGGGACGGATTATGGCTACACCTTC
TRBV19	.	.	TRBJ1-5	CASSLIGSGGNQPQHF	TGTGCCAGTAGTCTAATAGGTTCAGGGGGCAATCAGCCCCAGCATTTT
TRBV28	.	.	TRBJ1-2	CASSLARTHYGYTF	TGTGCCAGCAGTTTGGCCAGAACACACTATGGCTACACCTTC
TRBV6-4	.	.	TRBJ1-1	CASSAQGGDSTEAFF	TGTGCCAGCAGTGCCCAAGGAGGAGACAGTACTGAAGCTTTCTTT
TRBV7-8	.	.	TRBJ1-5	CASGRVLDQPQHF	TGTGCCAGCGGCCGGGTTTTGGATCAGCCCCAGCATTTT
TRBV11-3	.	.	TRBJ1-5	CASSLDSYNQPQHF	TGTGCCAGCAGCTTAGACAGTTACAATCAGCCCCAGCATTTT
TRBV9	.	.	TRBJ2-2	CASSPRGGGRPVAGELFF	TGTGCCAGCAGCCCTAGGGGCGGTGGCAGACCCGTGGCCGGGGAGCTGTTTTTT
TRBV5-6	TRBD2	once	TRBJ2-5	CASSNWGLVGETQYF	TGTGCCAGCAGCAACTGGGGACTAGTTGGAGAGACCCAGTACTTC
TRBV3-1/TRBV3-2	TRBD2	.	TRBJ2-1	CASSQDLGLAAVEQFF	TGTGCCAGCAGCCAAGATTTGGGACTAGCTGCCGTTGAGCAGTTCTTC
TRBV30	.	.	TRBJ1-4	CAWTTGSQEKLFF	TGTGCCTGGACCACAGGGTCACAAGAAAAACTGTTTTTT
TRBV6-2/TRBV6-3	.	.	TRBJ1-1	CASSYSPITGEAFF	TGTGCCAGCAGTTACTCGCCCATAACGGGTGAAGCTTTCTTT
TRBV6-2/TRBV6-3	.	.	TRBJ2-7	CASSFGRTYEQYF	TGTGCCAGCAGTTTCGGACGGACCTACGAGCAGTACTTC
TRBV4-2	.	.	TRBJ1-4	CASSQDYRSNEKLFF	TGTGCCAGCAGCCAAGATTACAGGTCAAATGAAAAACTGTTTTTT
TRBV9	TRBD2	.	TRBJ2-2	CASSQVWRGGIGELFF	TGTGCCAGCTCCCAAGTCTGGCGGGGGGGCATCGGGGAGCTGTTTTTT
TRBV7-9	TRBD1	once	TRBJ1-6	CASSSWTGRESPLHF	TGTGCCAGCAGCTCTTGGACAGGGCGAGAATCACCCCTCCACTTT
TRBV6-5	.	.	TRBJ1-5	CASSYSGNNQPQHF	TGTGCCAGCAGTTACTCAGGGAATAATCAGCCCCAGCATTTT
TRBV11-2	TRBD1	.	TRBJ1-2	CASTSTGTGGHYGYTF	TGTGCCAGCACCTCGACCGGGACAGGGGGTCACTATGGCTACACCTTC
TRBV2	TRBD1	.	TRBJ1-1	CASRITGGGMNTEAFF	TGTGCCAGCAGGATAACAGGGGGCGGTATGAACACTGAAGCTTTCTTT
TRBV7-9	TRBD1	.	TRBJ1-1	CASSPGDRAGTEAFF	TGTGCCAGCAGCCCAGGGGACAGGGCGGGCACTGAAGCTTTCTTT
TRBV5-1	.	.	TRBJ2-3	CASSFTGLQDTQYF	TGCGCCAGCAGCTTTACAGGGTTGCAAGATACGCAGTATTTT
TRBV19	.	.	TRBJ1-6	CASSMTYNSPLHF	TGTGCCAGTAGTATGACCTATAATTCACCCCTCCACTTT
TRBV5-4	.	.	TRBJ1-2	CASGSGQNYGYTF	TGTGCCAGTGGGTCCGGGCAAAACTATGGCTACACCTTC
TRBV6-5	.	.	TRBJ1-1	CASSSPGSNTEAFF	TGTGCCAGCAGTTCACCGGGCTCGAACACTGAAGCTTTCTTT
TRBV7-9	.	.	TRBJ1-6	CASAHRLVNNSPLHF	TGTGCCAGCGCCCACCGATTGGTGAACAATTCACCCCTCCACTTT